Presented here are 11 T cell receptor beta chains from one specimen sequenced in a study of response to subunit inactivated influenza vaccine. One entry per CDR3 protein, called by TCRdb with MiXCR from the RT-PCR reads. This table holds about 780,000 distinct CDR3 sequences, approximately 18% found once. This specimen consisted of PBMCs from blood, obtained more than 4 days after vaccination. The receptor set was obtained from a man in his forties or fifties who received an inactivated influenza vaccine.

This chain joins TRBV4-2 and TRBJ2-7; D is undetermined. CDR1 and CDR2 from the germline V gene are LGHNA and YNFKEQ. The CDR3 runs 14 residues. V shed 1 base and J shed 5 bases, with 12 bases lying between them. The CDR3 DNA reads TGTGCCAGCAGCCAAGGCCCCTCGCGTAACGAGCAGTACTTC. Translation: CASSQGPSRNEQYF.

V usage is TRBV20-1 and J usage is TRBJ2-1; TRBD2 aligns across 9 bases. J was trimmed by 8 bases and V by 3 bases; bases with no gene match: 11. Germline CDR1 is DFQATT and CDR2 is SNEGSKA (reference sequence). The CDR3 contains 15 residues. The CDR3 DNA reads TGCAGTGCTAGTAAGCGGGGGGCGGCCTCGGATGAGCAGTTCTTC. Amino acid sequence: CSASKRGAASDEQFF.

This clonotype was observed a few times. The rearrangement joins TRBV20-1 to TRBJ1-5; 8 bases match TRBD1. The CDR3 runs to 15 residues. The ends lost 3 bases at V and 1 base at J; junction bases unmatched: 5. Germline V lookup: CDR1 DFQATT, CDR2 SNEGSKA (reference sequence). CDR3 DNA sequence: TGCAGTGCTAGTTACAGGGGGATAAGCAATCAGCCCCAGCATTTT. Translated, it gives CSASYRGISNQPQHF.

In its sample, this clonotype was seen many times. This chain joins TRBV20-1 and TRBJ2-3; 8 bases are shared with TRBD1. This CDR3 is 14 amino acids long. Germline assignment: CDR1 DFQATT and CDR2 SNEGSKA (reference sequence). Trimming took 2 bases from V and 2 from J; bases not matched to a gene: 3. The CDR3 DNA sequence: TGCAGTGCTAGAAACAGGGGGTTCACAGATACGCAGTATTTT. Its translation: CSARNRGFTDTQYF.

This clonotype was observed a few times. The chain couples TRBV20-1 to TRBJ2-1, with unresolved D. The CDR3 loop spans 15 amino acids. Germline V gene lookup returns CDR1 DFQATT and CDR2 SNEGSKA (reference sequence). V dropped 3 bases and J dropped 10 bases, with 22 bases sitting between them. The CDR3 region is CSASDSSISGREQFF. CDR3 DNA: TGCAGTGCTAGCGACTCTTCAATCTCCGGACGGGAGCAGTTCTTC.

This clonotype came up a few times. J is TRBJ1-2 and V is TRBV15; tentative D call: TRBD1 (5 bases). Trimming took 0 bases from V and 1 from J, leaving 9 bases between them. The length of the CDR3 is 15 residues. Germline V gene lookup returns CDR1 LNHNV and CDR2 YYDKDF (reference sequence). CDR3 bases: TGTGCCACCAGCAGAGACCTCGACAGTAACTATGGCTACACCTTC. It codes for CATSRDLDSNYGYTF. Combining the CDR3 with reference TRBV15 and TRBJ1-2 gives the whole variable domain DAMVIQNPRYQVTQFGKPVTLSCSQTLNHNVMYWYQQKSSQAPKLLFHYYDKDFNNEADTPDNFQSRRPNTSFCFLDIRSPGLGDTAMYLCATSRDLDSNYGYTFGSGTRLTVV.

This clonotype was observed a few times. J is TRBJ2-3 and V is TRBV6-1; possible D gene TRBD2, 8 bases. CDR1 is MNHNS, CDR2 SASEGT, per germline. CDR3 length: 16 residues. V dropped 7 bases and J dropped 7 bases, with 24 bases sitting between them. CDR3 amino acids: CASTRISGTAANTQYF. In DNA form, the CDR3 reads TGTGCCAGCACCCGAATTAGCGGGACAGCAGCAAATACGCAGTATTTT.

This clonotype came up a few times. V gene TRBV20-1 combines with J gene TRBJ1-1; D is undetermined. The CDR3 has 13 residues. V lost 3 bases, J lost 0 bases, and 8 bases lay in between. Germline lookup yields CDR1 DFQATT and CDR2 SNEGSKA (reference sequence). As DNA, the CDR3 is TGCAGTGCTAGTGCCAGCTTGAACACTGAAGCTTTCTTT. It yields the protein CSASASLNTEAFF.

This clonotype was seen many times. The chain has TRBV6-1 and TRBJ2-5, with D uncertain. This CDR3 is 14 amino acids long. Germline V lookup: CDR1 MNHNS, CDR2 SASEGT. Trimming shortened V by 1 base and J by 2 bases, and 8 bases separated the two germline ends. The CDR3 region is CASSEDGLQETQYF. In DNA, the CDR3 is TGTGCCAGCAGTGAAGACGGTTTGCAAGAGACCCAGTACTTC.

This clonotype has just a few counts. This sequence joins TRBV30 and TRBJ1-1, with D perhaps matching TRBD1 (5 bases). CDR1 GTSNPN and CDR2 SVGIG come from the germline V gene (reference sequence). The CDR3 contains 17 residues. With 0 bases removed from V and 6 bases from J, the gap between germline ends came to 23 bases. DNA of the CDR3: TGTGCCTGGAGTGTACGAGGACACTCGAGCAAGGTCGCTGAAGCTTTCTTT. Protein: CAWSVRGHSSKVAEAFF.

The table lists this clonotype with a few counts. V gene TRBV6-2 or TRBV6-3 combines with J gene TRBJ2-1; D perhaps matches TRBD1 (5 bases). The CDR3 has 14 residues. Trimming pared 3 bases from V and 7 bases from J, leaving 13 bases between. CDR1 is MNHEY, CDR2 SVGEGT, per germline. The CDR3 nucleotides read TGTGCCAGCAGTTATCCCCCGAAGGGGAATGAGCAGTTCTTC. This sequence encodes CASSYPPKGNEQFF.